This paragraph covers one T cell receptor beta chain sequence. In the study's own analysis: Nucleated cell counts were estimated from reference gene primer amplification. Sequencing used immunoSEQ multiplex PCR; TCRdb keeps in-frame clones, though not all of them. That table is the source of V, J and clone size, and D and trimming were worked out from the DNA. The sample comprises under 250,000 clones, 83% of which are singletons, and about 2.5% rests with the top ten. The record originates from a study of blood T cell repertoires in COVID-19. Study information: The United States, Italy and Spain supplied acute and convalescent COVID-19 samples. T cells, B-cell-depleted T cells, or PBMCs provided the cDNA or gDNA that served as material.

This receptor was taken from a woman aged 40 to 50 with active or convalescent COVID-19. Sequenced input: peripheral blood.

CDR3 in DNA: TGTGCCACCAGCACCGACAGGGAAGCAGATACGCAGTATTTT. Translated, it gives CATSTDREADTQYF. V and J are TRBV15 and TRBJ2-3; 7 nucleotides match TRBD1. Germline trimming cut 4 bases from V and 4 bases from J; bases unmatched to any gene: 5. Germline CDR1 is LNHNV and CDR2 is YYDKDF (reference sequence). This CDR3 is built from 14 residues.